This T cell receptor beta chain derives from a study of control samples from healthy donors and cancer patients (dated by TCRdb to about 2020). From the cysteine up to the phenylalanine, the CDR3 has a length of 15 residues. Only the CDR3 part of the read is kept: 45 bases, read in frame from the first base. Sequences MNHEY (CDR1) and SVGAGI (CDR2) are obtained from the germline V gene. Trimming costs V 6 bases and J 5 bases, and their ends lie 17 bases apart. Library preparation employed the immunoSEQ multiplex PCR assay. Sourced from immuneACCESS, this table was stored by TCRdb with only in-frame sequences that have V and J called. A share of the clones is absent; for the studies checked, an unresolved V gene accounts for under half, and the remainder has no known explanation. The sample includes 90,000 to 110,000 clones, with 90% observed a single time. Under 4.5% of the sample comes from the top ten.

Comments on this clone: Its binding antigen is unknown. No base-level quality is on record; no much larger clone is a single base apart.

The chain was built from TRBV6-5 and TRBJ2-1; the D gene is perhaps TRBD2, from 6 matching bases. The sample consisted of blood. The sequence derives from a human donor in good health. The donor label of this sample is uncertain. The nucleotide sequence reads TGTGCCAGCAGCGGATCCTTAGCGGCAAACAATGAGCAGTTCTTC. Its translation is CASSGSLAANNEQFF.